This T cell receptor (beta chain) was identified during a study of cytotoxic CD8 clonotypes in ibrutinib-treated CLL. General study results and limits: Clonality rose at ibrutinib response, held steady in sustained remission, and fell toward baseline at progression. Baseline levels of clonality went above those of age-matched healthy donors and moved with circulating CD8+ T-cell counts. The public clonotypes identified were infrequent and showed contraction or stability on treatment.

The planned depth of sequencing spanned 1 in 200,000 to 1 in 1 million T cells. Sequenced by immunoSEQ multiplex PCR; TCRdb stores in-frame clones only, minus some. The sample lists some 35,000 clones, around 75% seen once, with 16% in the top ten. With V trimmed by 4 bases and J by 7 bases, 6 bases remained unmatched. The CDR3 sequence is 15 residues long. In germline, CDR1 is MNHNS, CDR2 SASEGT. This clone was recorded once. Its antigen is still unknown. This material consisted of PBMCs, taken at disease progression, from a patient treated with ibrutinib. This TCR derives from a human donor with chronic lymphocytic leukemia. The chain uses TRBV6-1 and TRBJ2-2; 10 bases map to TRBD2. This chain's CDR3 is CASSVQRGGIGELFF. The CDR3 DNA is TGTGCCAGCAGTGTCCAGCGGGGGGGCATCGGGGAGCTGTTTTTT.